This T cell receptor beta chain was sequenced during a study of early T cells in non-severe SARS-CoV-2 infection. Germline CDR1 is SEHNR and CDR2 is FQNEAQ (reference sequence). This CDR3 has 13 amino acids. After removal of 2 bases from V and 7 bases from J, the junction contained 1 base not matched to a gene. TCRdb called the 5' RACE reads again in MiXCR, with one record for every CDR3 protein. Of tens of thousands of distinct CDR3 sequences listed, over 9% were seen once; the top ten hold 12%. This clonotype showed up just a few times. The rearrangement joins TRBV7-9 to TRBJ1-5, with 8 positions matching TRBD1. The source is an adult who was a healthcare worker with PCR-confirmed SARS-CoV-2 infection or an uninfected control (not recorded which). Material: whole blood, obtained at baseline. The DNA of the CDR3 is TGTGCCAGCAGCTTAACAGGGGGGCAGCCCCAGCATTTT. It specifies CASSLTGGQPQHF. Full variable domain (remainder filled in from reference TRBV7-9 and TRBJ1-5): DTGVSQNPRHKITKRGQNVTFRCDPISEHNRLYWYRQTLGQGPEFLTYFQNEAQLEKSRLLSDRFSAERPKGSFSTLEIQRTEQGDSAMYLCASSLTGGQPQHFGDGTRLSIL.